The table lists the clone carrying this T cell receptor beta chain with a few counts. Its antigen is not known. The method was immunoSEQ multiplex PCR; TCRdb's version includes in-frame clones alone and lacks a portion of them. The sample lists over 60,000 clones, around 84% seen once, with 0.87% in the top ten. The data were taken from a study of radiotherapy plus CTLA-4 blockade in lung cancer. Study in general: An objective response was seen in around 17% of patients, and disease control in more than 25%.

It was focal radiation plus CTLA-4 blockade with ipilimumab that patients with chemo-refractory metastatic non-small-cell lung cancer received. The study's findings and limits: Tumor-derived TCR clones expanded in blood after radiotherapy plus ipilimumab. Reports identified early blood T cell clone dynamics, with interferon-beta, as the best response predictor.

Germline CDR1 reads SNHLY; CDR2 reads FYNNEI. The CDR3 totals 17 residues. After removal of 2 bases from V and 3 bases from J, the junction contained 9 bases not matched to a gene. The receptor was isolated from a human donor with non-small cell lung cancer who had stable disease on radiotherapy plus ipilimumab. The sequences come from peripheral blood, collected from a patient treated with radiotherapy plus ipilimumab. The chain is built from TRBV2 and TRBJ1-5, with 8 bases aligning to TRBD1. The CDR3 is CASSEYGQGLLNQPQHF. In nucleotides, the CDR3 is TGTGCCAGCAGTGAATACGGACAGGGCCTTCTCAATCAGCCCCAGCATTTT.